Listed below are T cell receptor beta chains from one sample, sequenced in a study of blood T cell repertoires in COVID-19. Clones were sequenced by immunoSEQ multiplex PCR, and TCRdb holds only the in-frame ones, with some missing. Of 30,000 to 40,000 clones detected, 90% appear once; the ten largest clones hold under 30%. Sequencing was carried out using peripheral blood. The receptor set was obtained from a man aged 55 to 70 with active or convalescent COVID-19. The CDR3 runs from the conserved cysteine through the conserved F or W. Fields, in order: clone size, V gene, J gene, D gene, CDR3 DNA, CDR3 protein. The D gene is left open where the match is weak. Rows may omit the clone size; those that give it use once, few, many or a size class.

abundance: .; v_gene: TRBV27; j_gene: TRBJ2-3; d_gene: TRBD2; CDR3nt: TGTGCCAGCAGACTAGCGGGAGGCCTCACAGATACGCAGTATTTT; CDR3aa: CASRLAGGLTDTQYF
abundance: .; v_gene: TRBV5-1; j_gene: TRBJ2-5; d_gene: TRBD1; CDR3nt: TGCGCCAGCACAGCCTCAGGGGGCTCCGGTGAGACCCAGTACTTC; CDR3aa: CASTASGGSGETQYF
abundance: .; v_gene: TRBV5-1; j_gene: TRBJ2-7; d_gene: .; CDR3nt: TGCGCCAGCGCCTCCCAGGGGAATATCGACGAGCAGTACTTC; CDR3aa: CASASQGNIDEQYF
abundance: once; v_gene: TRBV5-5; j_gene: TRBJ1-4; d_gene: TRBD1; CDR3nt: TGTGCCAGCAGCTCGACCGGGACAGGGAATGAAAAACTGTTTTTT; CDR3aa: CASSSTGTGNEKLFF
abundance: .; v_gene: TRBV18; j_gene: TRBJ1-2; d_gene: TRBD1; CDR3nt: TGTGCCAGCTCACCGGACAGGGGGTTGTATGGCTACACCTTC; CDR3aa: CASSPDRGLYGYTF
abundance: .; v_gene: TRBV4-2; j_gene: TRBJ1-3; d_gene: .; CDR3nt: TGTGCCAGCAGTAGTGCTGGAAACACCATATATTTT; CDR3aa: CASSSAGNTIYF
abundance: .; v_gene: TRBV7-2; j_gene: TRBJ1-2; d_gene: TRBD1; CDR3nt: TGTGCCAGCAGCTTACTGGGGACAGCCAACTATGGCTACACCTTC; CDR3aa: CASSLLGTANYGYTF
abundance: once; v_gene: TRBV6-5; j_gene: TRBJ2-7; d_gene: TRBD2; CDR3nt: TGTGCCAGCAGTTTCCAAATAGCGGGAGGGACCTACGAGCAGTACTTC; CDR3aa: CASSFQIAGGTYEQYF
abundance: few; v_gene: TRBV6-5; j_gene: TRBJ2-2; d_gene: .; CDR3nt: TGTGCCAGCAGGAGGAACACCGGGGAGCTGTTTTTT; CDR3aa: CASRRNTGELFF
abundance: .; v_gene: TRBV5-4; j_gene: TRBJ1-2; d_gene: .; CDR3nt: TGTGCCAGCAGCTTGGGCCAGGGGATCGATGGCTACACCTTC; CDR3aa: CASSLGQGIDGYTF
abundance: .; v_gene: TRBV5-1; j_gene: TRBJ1-1; d_gene: .; CDR3nt: TGCGCCAGCAGCTCCCCAGGGTATGAAGCTTTCTTT; CDR3aa: CASSSPGYEAFF
abundance: .; v_gene: TRBV19; j_gene: TRBJ2-7; d_gene: TRBD1; CDR3nt: TGTGCCAGTAGTACCTCCGGGACAGGGAGTTACGAGCAGTACTTC; CDR3aa: CASSTSGTGSYEQYF
abundance: .; v_gene: TRBV6-5; j_gene: TRBJ2-7; d_gene: TRBD2; CDR3nt: TGTGCCAGCAGTTCCCGTTGGATAGCGGGAGGTTCCGAGCAGTACTTC; CDR3aa: CASSSRWIAGGSEQYF
abundance: .; v_gene: TRBV28; j_gene: TRBJ1-1; d_gene: .; CDR3nt: TGTGCCAGCAGCCGCCACGGCACTGAAGCTTTCTTT; CDR3aa: CASSRHGTEAFF
abundance: .; v_gene: TRBV28; j_gene: TRBJ1-5; d_gene: TRBD1; CDR3nt: TGTGCCAGCGGGTCAGGGGGCCCCTTGCCCCAGCATTTT; CDR3aa: CASGSGGPLPQHF
abundance: .; v_gene: TRBV12-3/TRBV12-4; j_gene: TRBJ2-7; d_gene: .; CDR3nt: TGTGCCAGCAGTTTAGCAGACAGATACGAGCAGTACTTC; CDR3aa: CASSLADRYEQYF
abundance: .; v_gene: TRBV7-9; j_gene: TRBJ2-2; d_gene: .; CDR3nt: TGTGCCAGCAGCCGGAGGGCCGTCACCGGGGAGCTGTTTTTT; CDR3aa: CASSRRAVTGELFF
abundance: .; v_gene: TRBV10-2; j_gene: TRBJ2-7; d_gene: TRBD2; CDR3nt: TGCGCCAGCAGTAGCGGGATAGGCTACGAGCAGTACTTC; CDR3aa: CASSSGIGYEQYF
abundance: .; v_gene: TRBV7-9; j_gene: TRBJ2-7; d_gene: TRBD1; CDR3nt: TGTGCCAGCAGCCGCGGACAGGGGGCGTTCTACGAGCAGTACTTC; CDR3aa: CASSRGQGAFYEQYF
abundance: few; v_gene: TRBV3-1/TRBV3-2; j_gene: TRBJ2-1; d_gene: .; CDR3nt: TGTGCCAGCAGCCATAGAGGGGGTGAGCAGTTCTTC; CDR3aa: CASSHRGGEQFF
abundance: once; v_gene: TRBV10-1; j_gene: TRBJ1-1; d_gene: .; CDR3nt: TGCGCCAGCAGTGTAGGGGGATCGCGCACTGAAGCTTTCTTT; CDR3aa: CASSVGGSRTEAFF
abundance: .; v_gene: TRBV4-3; j_gene: TRBJ2-1; d_gene: TRBD2; CDR3nt: TGCGCCAGCAGCTGGTTAGCGGGAGTCTCCTACAATGAGCAGTTCTTC; CDR3aa: CASSWLAGVSYNEQFF
abundance: .; v_gene: TRBV6-6; j_gene: TRBJ1-1; d_gene: .; CDR3nt: TGTGCCAGCTACAGAGTAACAGGGAACAAGAACACTGAAGCTTTCTTT; CDR3aa: CASYRVTGNKNTEAFF
abundance: .; v_gene: TRBV6-2/TRBV6-3; j_gene: TRBJ2-1; d_gene: .; CDR3nt: TGTGCCAGCAGTCGCGGGGAACTCTGGCGCAATGAGCAGTTCTTC; CDR3aa: CASSRGELWRNEQFF
abundance: .; v_gene: TRBV6-2/TRBV6-3; j_gene: TRBJ2-7; d_gene: TRBD2; CDR3nt: TGTGCCAGCAGTCGCCCCGGGACTAGCGGCTACGAGCAGTACTTC; CDR3aa: CASSRPGTSGYEQYF
abundance: .; v_gene: TRBV5-1; j_gene: TRBJ1-1; d_gene: .; CDR3nt: TGCGCCAGCAGCTTGGACGGGGGGAACACTGAAGCTTTCTTT; CDR3aa: CASSLDGGNTEAFF
abundance: .; v_gene: TRBV20-1; j_gene: TRBJ1-2; d_gene: .; CDR3nt: TGCAGTGCCCATAGTAATGGCTACACCTTC; CDR3aa: CSAHSNGYTF
abundance: .; v_gene: TRBV28; j_gene: TRBJ2-7; d_gene: TRBD2; CDR3nt: TGTGCCAGCAGTTTTGGGGGAGGGCCTTATTATGAGCAGTACTTC; CDR3aa: CASSFGGGPYYEQYF